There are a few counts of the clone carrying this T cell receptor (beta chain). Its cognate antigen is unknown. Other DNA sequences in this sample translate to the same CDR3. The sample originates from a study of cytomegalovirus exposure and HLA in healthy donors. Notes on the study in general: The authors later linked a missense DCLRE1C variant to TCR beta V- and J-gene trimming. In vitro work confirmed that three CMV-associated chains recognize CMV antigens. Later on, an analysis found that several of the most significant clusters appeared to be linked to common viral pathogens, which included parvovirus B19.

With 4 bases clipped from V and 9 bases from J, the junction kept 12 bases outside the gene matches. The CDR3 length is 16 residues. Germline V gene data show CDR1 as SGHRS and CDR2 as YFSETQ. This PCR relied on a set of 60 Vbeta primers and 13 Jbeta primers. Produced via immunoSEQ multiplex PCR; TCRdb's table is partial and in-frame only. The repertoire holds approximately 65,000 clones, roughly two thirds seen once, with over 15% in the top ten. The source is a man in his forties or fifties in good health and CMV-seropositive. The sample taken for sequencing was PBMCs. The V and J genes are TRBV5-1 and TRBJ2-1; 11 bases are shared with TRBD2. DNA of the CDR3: TGCGCCAGCAGCATCCCCTTAGCGGGGGGGGGAGGTGAGCAGTTCTTC. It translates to CASSIPLAGGGGEQFF. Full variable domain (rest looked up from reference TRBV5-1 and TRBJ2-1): KAGVTQTPRYLIKTRGQQVTLSCSPISGHRSVSWYQQTPGQGLQFLFEYFSETQRNKGNFPGRFSGRQFSNSRSEMNVSTLELGDSALYLCASSIPLAGGGGEQFFGPGTRLTVL.